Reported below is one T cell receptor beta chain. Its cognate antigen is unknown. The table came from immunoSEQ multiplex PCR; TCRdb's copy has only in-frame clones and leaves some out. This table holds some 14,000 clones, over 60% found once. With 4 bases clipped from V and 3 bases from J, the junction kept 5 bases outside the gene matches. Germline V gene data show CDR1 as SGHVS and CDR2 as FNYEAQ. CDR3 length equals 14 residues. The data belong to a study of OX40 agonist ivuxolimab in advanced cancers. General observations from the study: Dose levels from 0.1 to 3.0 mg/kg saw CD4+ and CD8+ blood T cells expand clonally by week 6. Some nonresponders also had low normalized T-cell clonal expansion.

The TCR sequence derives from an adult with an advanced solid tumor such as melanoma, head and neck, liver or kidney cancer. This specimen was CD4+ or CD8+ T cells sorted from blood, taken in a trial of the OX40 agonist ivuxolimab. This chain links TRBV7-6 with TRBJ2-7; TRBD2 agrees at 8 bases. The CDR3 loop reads CASSWAGGGYEQYF. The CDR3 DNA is TGTGCCAGCAGCTGGGCGGGGGGCGGCTACGAGCAGTACTTC. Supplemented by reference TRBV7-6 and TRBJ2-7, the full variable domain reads GAGVSQSPRYKVTKRGQDVALRCDPISGHVSLYWYRQALGQGPEFLTYFNYEAQQDKSGLPNDRFSAERPEGSISTLTIQRTEQRDSAMYRCASSWAGGGYEQYFGPGTRLTVT.